This T cell receptor beta chain was observed in a study of blood T cell repertoires in COVID-19. As for the study in general: The samples span acute and convalescent COVID-19 from the United States, Italy and Spain.

Original processing notes: Nucleated cell counts were estimated from reference gene primer amplification. The data were produced by immunoSEQ multiplex PCR, yet TCRdb's version contains in-frame clones alone and is incomplete. V and J calls and clone size are given by that table; D and trimming were obtained from the DNA. The repertoire holds about 180,000 clones, with 70% to 85% as singletons. The V gene end was trimmed by 5 bases and the J gene end by 2 bases; junction bases not matched to a gene: 5. The CDR3 runs to 14 residues. The germline gives CDR1 SEHNR, CDR2 FQNEAQ (reference sequence). This clone appeared once. This specimen includes other DNA sequences encoding the same CDR3.

The sample consisted of peripheral blood. The receptor was derived from a woman over 75 with acute or convalescent COVID-19. The chain has TRBV7-9 and TRBJ2-5; TRBD1 matches at 7 bases. CDR3 loop: CASSPGQIQETQYF. In nucleotides, the CDR3 is TGTGCCAGCAGCCCGGGACAGATTCAAGAGACCCAGTACTTC.